Given below is one TCR beta chain in context. Its antigen is unidentified. Sequencing was performed with immunoSEQ multiplex PCR; in TCRdb, only in-frame clones are kept and a portion is missing. Seen here are tens of thousands of clones, 85% observed once, and the top ten hold approximately 0.81%. V was clipped by 0 bases and J by 0 bases, with 7 bases between them. CDR1 is SGHRS, CDR2 YFSETQ, per germline. CDR3 length: 15 amino acids. This entry is derived from a study of OX40 agonist ivuxolimab in advanced cancers. Overall study findings and caveats: More expanded clones were seen, on average, in CD8+ T cells than in CD4+. Near-lowest levels of clonal expansion characterized partial responders at 0.1-3.0 mg/kg.

With autoimmune disease history or systemic immunosuppression, patients were excluded. This rearrangement joins TRBV5-1 to TRBJ1-3; D unclear. This TCR derives from an adult with an advanced solid tumor such as melanoma, head and neck, liver or kidney cancer. The source was CD4+ or CD8+ T cells sorted from blood, collected in a trial of the OX40 agonist ivuxolimab. The CDR3 region is CASSLVQSSGNTIYF. The CDR3 DNA reads TGCGCCAGCAGCTTGGTCCAGAGCTCTGGAAACACCATATATTTT.